This is a list of T cell receptor beta chains from one sample in a study of T-cell reconstitution after alpha-beta-depleted transplantation in children. MiXCR was run by TCRdb on the PCR reads, yielding one entry per CDR3 protein. The sample consists of some 240,000 distinct CDR3 sequences, around 9.7% of them appearing once. The material sequenced was PBMCs from the stem cell graft donor, taken from the stem cell graft. The receptor source for this set is a human donor who donated a stem cell graft to a child with SCID. CDR3s include the opening cysteine and the closing phenylalanine or tryptophan. A D gene is named only where the DNA matches it firmly. Only part of the rows carry a size: once, few, many, or a class if the clone is expanded.

-	TRBV5-1	21	TRBJ2-1	many	CASSLEFGNREWLSSYNEQFF	TGCGCCAGCAGCTTGGAGTTTGGTAACAGGGAGTGGTTGAGCTCCTACAATGAGCAGTTCTTC
TRBD2	TRBV5-1	15	TRBJ2-2	many	CASRERGANTGELFF	TGCGCCAGCAGGGAGCGGGGAGCGAACACCGGGGAGCTGTTTTTT
-	TRBV5-6	17	TRBJ2-2	-	CAMGGALVSPNTGELFF	TGTGCCATGGGCGGCGCCCTAGTTAGCCCGAACACCGGGGAGCTGTTTTTT
-	TRBV28	16	TRBJ1-3	few	CASSPLGGTTGNTIYF	TGTGCCAGCAGTCCCCTGGGGGGAACCACTGGAAACACCATATATTTT
-	TRBV20-1	11	TRBJ2-7	many	CSARDSYEQYF	TGCAGTGCTAGAGACAGCTACGAGCAGTACTTC
TRBD2	TRBV7-3	15	TRBJ2-7	many	CASSPSGGGGYEQYF	TGTGCCAGCAGCCCCTCGGGGGGGGGAGGATACGAGCAGTACTTC
TRBD1	TRBV7-7	13	TRBJ2-1	many	CASSLGTGDEQFF	TGTGCCAGCAGCTTAGGGACAGGGGATGAGCAGTTCTTC
-	TRBV5-1	14	TRBJ2-3	many	CASSRADYPDTQYF	TGCGCCAGCAGCCGGGCGGACTACCCAGATACGCAGTATTTT
-	TRBV4-3	17	TRBJ2-3	few	CASSHEAGTPKGDTQYF	TGCGCCAGCAGCCATGAGGCCGGGACCCCAAAAGGGGATACGCAGTATTTT
-	TRBV5-1	14	TRBJ1-2	many	CASSREAGGGGYTF	TGCGCCAGCAGCCGAGAGGCAGGCGGTGGCGGCTACACCTTC
-	TRBV5-8	17	TRBJ1-1	many	CASSPETIGQWNTEAFF	TGTGCCAGCAGCCCAGAGACAATCGGACAGTGGAACACTGAAGCTTTCTTT
-	TRBV6-5	13	TRBJ2-7	many	CASSYSFGYEQYF	TGTGCCAGCAGTTACTCATTCGGGTACGAGCAGTACTTC
-	TRBV7-2	16	TRBJ2-2	many	CASTPRGGLNTGELFF	TGTGCCAGCACCCCCAGGGGGGGGCTGAACACCGGGGAGCTGTTTTTT
-	TRBV5-1	17	TRBJ1-1	many	CASSLGGWSQRPTEAFF	TGCGCCAGCAGCTTGGGTGGGTGGTCGCAGCGGCCCACTGAAGCTTTCTTT
-	TRBV4-2	15	TRBJ1-2	many	CASSHGEGSSYGYTF	TGTGCCAGCAGCCACGGAGAAGGATCCAGCTATGGCTACACCTTC
-	TRBV5-1	14	TRBJ1-4	-	CASSPRATNEKLFF	TGCGCCAGCAGTCCGAGGGCAACTAATGAAAAACTGTTTTTT
-	TRBV3-1	14	TRBJ2-5	many	CASSQELAGETQYF	TGTGCCAGCAGCCAAGAACTGGCCGGTGAGACCCAGTACTTC
-	TRBV29-1	11	TRBJ1-2	many	CSVTSGSGYTF	TGCAGCGTAACGTCCGGGTCCGGCTACACCTTC
TRBD1	TRBV12-3/TRBV12-4	14	TRBJ2-5	many	CASRPTGGQETQYF	TGTGCCAGCAGGCCGACAGGGGGCCAAGAGACCCAGTACTTC
TRBD2	TRBV5-4	16	TRBJ2-7	few	CASSLGGSGGAYEQYF	TGTGCCAGCAGCTTGGGCGGTAGCGGGGGGGCCTACGAGCAGTACTTC
-	TRBV4-2	19	TRBJ2-1	many	CASSQEVGGGRARYNEQFF	TGTGCCAGCAGCCAAGAAGTCGGAGGGGGGAGAGCGCGGTACAATGAGCAGTTCTTC
-	TRBV20-1	14	TRBJ1-1	many	CSARDRRGNTEAFF	TGCAGTGCTAGAGATCGGAGGGGAAACACTGAAGCTTTCTTT
-	TRBV24-1	14	TRBJ1-5	many	CATSGLGASQPQHF	TGTGCCACCAGTGGATTGGGGGCTAGTCAGCCCCAGCATTTT
-	TRBV5-1	16	TRBJ2-4	many	CASSRDIHLAGNIQYF	TGCGCCAGCAGCAGAGACATCCACCTTGCTGGGAACATTCAGTACTTC
-	TRBV18	14	TRBJ1-1	few	CASSPGRIYTEAFF	TGTGCCAGCTCGCCCGGGAGGATTTACACTGAAGCTTTCTTT
TRBD1	TRBV7-2	15	TRBJ2-7	few	CASSLAGTGSYEQYF	TGTGCCAGCAGCTTGGCCGGGACAGGGTCCTACGAGCAGTACTTC
TRBD2	TRBV10-3	15	TRBJ2-1	many	CAISEPGLAGNEQFF	TGTGCCATCAGTGAGCCGGGACTAGCTGGAAATGAGCAGTTCTTC
TRBD1	TRBV7-2	14	TRBJ2-1	many	CASSRDSLYNEQFF	TGTGCCAGCAGCCGGGACAGCCTTTACAATGAGCAGTTCTTC
-	TRBV7-2	13	TRBJ2-1	many	CASSFVEVYEQFF	TGTGCCAGCAGCTTCGTGGAGGTGTATGAGCAGTTCTTC
-	TRBV11-2	15	TRBJ1-6	many	CASSVDLGGTAPLHF	TGTGCCAGCAGCGTAGACCTCGGTGGTACGGCACCCCTCCACTTT
-	TRBV5-1	13	TRBJ1-1	-	CASTASGNPEAFF	TGCGCCAGCACTGCTTCTGGAAACCCTGAAGCTTTCTTT
-	TRBV5-1	16	TRBJ2-6	many	CASSLSKSSGANVLTF	TGCGCCAGCAGCTTGTCTAAGAGCTCTGGGGCCAACGTCCTGACTTTC
-	TRBV12-3/TRBV12-4	15	TRBJ2-3	few	CASSLRGLATDTQYF	TGTGCCAGCAGTTTAAGGGGGTTAGCCACAGATACGCAGTATTTT
-	TRBV28	15	TRBJ1-5	many	CASRAGGPGNQPQHF	TGTGCCAGCCGCGCGGGGGGGCCGGGCAATCAGCCCCAGCATTTT
TRBD2	TRBV20-1	18	TRBJ2-3	many	CSARGPGLAGWSTDTQYF	TGCAGTGCTAGAGGGCCGGGACTAGCGGGGTGGAGCACAGATACGCAGTATTTT
-	TRBV5-1	16	TRBJ2-5	few	CASSLGTYEARETQYF	TGCGCCAGCAGTCTTGGGACGTATGAGGCGCGGGAGACCCAGTACTTC
-	TRBV4-3	16	TRBJ2-7	medium-sized	CASSQDRDPPRARQYF	TGCGCCAGCAGCCAAGACAGGGATCCCCCTCGGGCCAGGCAGTACTTC
-	TRBV19	14	TRBJ1-5	many	CATAIQGAFQPQHF	TGTGCCACCGCAATACAGGGCGCATTTCAGCCCCAGCATTTT
-	TRBV28	13	TRBJ1-5	-	CASSQSWNQPQHF	TGTGCCAGCAGCCAATCCTGGAATCAGCCCCAGCATTTT
-	TRBV4-1	17	TRBJ2-7	many	CASSQLPSGGRSYEQYF	TGCGCCAGCAGCCAATTACCCTCGGGGGGCAGATCCTACGAGCAGTACTTC
-	TRBV28	18	TRBJ1-3	many	CASRPDRYIFLGGNTIYF	TGTGCCAGCAGGCCGGACAGATACATCTTTCTTGGAGGGAACACCATATATTTT
TRBD1	TRBV20-1	14	TRBJ1-2	many	CSASGQGGYYGYTF	TGCAGTGCTTCCGGACAGGGGGGTTACTATGGCTACACCTTC